This TCR beta chain was profiled in a study of type 1 regulatory T cells. Across the whole study: T-allo10 is a Tr1-enriched, alloantigen-specific CD4 T cell product made in vitro.

Each CDR3 protein gets one entry after TCRdb re-called the reads with MiXCR. The profile shows tens of thousands of distinct CDR3 sequences, 72% of them singletons. About this clonotype: Its antigen is not known.

The CDR3 loop spans 16 amino acids. V was clipped by 2 bases and J by 8 bases, with 22 bases between them. CDR1 and CDR2 from the germline V gene are SGHNT and YYREEE (reference sequence). The V and J genes are TRBV5-4 and TRBJ1-2; no firm D call. The sequence was obtained from a human donor in good health. What was sequenced was cultured T cells, either the whole culture or a sorted T cell fraction (not recorded which). Subset of the sample: Tr1-enriched cell product generated in vitro against host alloantigens. The CDR3 region has the DNA TGTGCCAGCAGCTTATCCGAGGAGGGCCCAAGAAGAGGCTACACCTTC. Its protein is CASSLSEEGPRRGYTF.